This T cell receptor (beta chain) was identified during a study of blood T cell repertoires in COVID-19 (dated by TCRdb to about 2020). For context, the study as a whole: Samples from collaborators originated in the United States, Italy and Spain and spanned both the acute and convalescent phases of COVID-19. The repertoires were made available in a free public database intended to serve as a resource for research on the immune response to SARS-CoV-2. Samples were obtained from the ongoing ImmuneRACE study (first 160 participants) and from 1,254 subjects provided by 6 global collaborators. Deeply sampled blood TCRbeta repertoires from subjects exposed to, actively infected with, or recovered from COVID-19 were included in the dataset. HLA class I and class II types, where available, came from metadata supplied by the sample provider rather than from assay-based typing. The prospective study material was composed of cDNA or gDNA derived from T cells, B-cell-depleted T cells, or PBMCs. Sample metadata almost always included a de-identified subject ID, COVID-19 status, age in years and sex.

Notes on this clone: Its antigen specificity is not known. Per-base quality was not reported, and no clone a single base away is much larger than it.

The germline V and J ends show losses of 2 bases and 4 bases respectively, and no gene match explains 7 bases of the junction. Including cysteine and phenylalanine, the CDR3 has 15 amino acids. Of all the DNA, just the CDR3 is kept, 45 bases in frame from base 1. The germline V gene (reference sequence) sets CDR1 to SGHAT and CDR2 to FQDESV. Collaborating institutions collected whole blood in K2EDTA tubes following their own protocols. Collaborator samples were shipped for TCRbeta analysis as frozen whole blood, isolated PBMCs, or DNA extracted from either sample type. Paper-wide results and their limitations: The quantity of clinical and demographic metadata differed by source and by participant and was supplied without curation.

TCRbeta CDR3 regions were amplified from genomic DNA using the immunoSEQ Assay, a bias-controlled multiplex PCR. Regarding the original processing steps: Within the assay, amplification of reference gene primers was used to estimate how many nucleated cells each sample contained. To quantify the absolute abundance of each unique TCRbeta CDR3 rearrangement, sequence reads were collapsed and filtered. For each sample, productive Simpson clonality was calculated as the square root of Simpson's diversity index over productive rearrangements. Sourced from immuneACCESS, this table was stored by TCRdb with only in-frame sequences that have V and J called. A share of the clones is absent; for the studies checked, an unresolved V gene accounts for under half, and the remainder has no known explanation. Clonal size and the V and J genes are those of that table, whereas D and trimming came from the DNA. The sample table contains under 250,000 clones; only one count was recorded for approximately 91% of them. The ten largest account for approximately 0.69% of the sample.

The sample consisted of peripheral blood. The V and J genes are TRBV11-1 and TRBJ2-5, with 7 bases in between that match TRBD1. This clonotype originated in a man aged 35 to 55 with acute or convalescent COVID-19. The CDR3 corresponds to CASSLRNRGTETQYF. The bases read TGTGCCAGCAGCTTACGAAACAGGGGAACAGAGACCCAGTACTTC. When the CDR3 is completed using the reference TRBV11-1 and TRBJ2-5 genes on either side, the full variable domain is EAEVAQSPRYKITEKSQAVAFWCDPISGHATLYWYRQILGQGPELLVQFQDESVVDDSQLPKDRFSAERLKGVDSTLKIQPAELGDSAMYLCASSLRNRGTETQYFGPGTRLLVL.